One T cell receptor (beta chain) is described in this entry. Antigen: not known. Recipient blood drawn about 28 days pretransplant and days 30, 100, 180 after. The data originate from a study of T cell clonotyping in hematopoietic cell transplantation. Clones were sequenced by immunoSEQ multiplex PCR, and TCRdb holds only the in-frame ones, with some missing. This sample has more than 25,000 clones, with around 90% found just once. Notes on the study in general: Graft donor and pretransplant recipient Inverse Simpson Index values predicted broader posttransplant TCR diversity. After transplant, recipient diversity fell while pathologically expanded clonotypes grew through day 180. At the given depth, recipient repertoires were over 95% de novo clonotypes.

This CDR3 has 15 residues. Looked up from germline, CDR1 is SGHTA and CDR2 is FQGNSA. The V gene lost 2 bases and the J gene lost 2 bases, with 13 bases spanning the gap. V and J are TRBV7-2 and TRBJ2-7; TRBD1 might be the D (5 bases). The sample in question was PBMCs, obtained 100 days after allogeneic stem cell transplant. The receptor was derived from a female patient aged 50-59 years who had an allogeneic stem cell transplant from a related donor, so the T cells may come from the graft donor. Some clones in this sample may be carry-over from other donors' samples. Here the CDR3 reads CASSLSQGWPYEQYF. In DNA, the CDR3 is TGTGCCAGCAGCTTATCGCAGGGCTGGCCCTACGAGCAGTACTTC.